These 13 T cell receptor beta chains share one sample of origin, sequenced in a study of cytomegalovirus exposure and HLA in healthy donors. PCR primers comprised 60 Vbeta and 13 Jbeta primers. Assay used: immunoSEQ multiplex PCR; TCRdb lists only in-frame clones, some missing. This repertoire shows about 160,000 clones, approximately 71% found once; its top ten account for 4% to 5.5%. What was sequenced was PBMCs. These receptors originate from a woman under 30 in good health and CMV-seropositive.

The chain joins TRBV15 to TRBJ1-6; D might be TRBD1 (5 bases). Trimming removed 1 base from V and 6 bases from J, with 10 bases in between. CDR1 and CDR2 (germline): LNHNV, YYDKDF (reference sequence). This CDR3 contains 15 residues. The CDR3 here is CATSRVRDSNSPLHF. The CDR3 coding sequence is TGTGCCACCAGCAGAGTCCGTGACAGTAATTCACCCCTCCACTTT.

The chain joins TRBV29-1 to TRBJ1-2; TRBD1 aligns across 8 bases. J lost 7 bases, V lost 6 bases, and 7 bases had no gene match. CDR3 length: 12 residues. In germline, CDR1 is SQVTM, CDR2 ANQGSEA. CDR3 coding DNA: TGCAGCGTACCGGGACAGGCCTCTGGCTACACCTTC. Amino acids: CSVPGQASGYTF.

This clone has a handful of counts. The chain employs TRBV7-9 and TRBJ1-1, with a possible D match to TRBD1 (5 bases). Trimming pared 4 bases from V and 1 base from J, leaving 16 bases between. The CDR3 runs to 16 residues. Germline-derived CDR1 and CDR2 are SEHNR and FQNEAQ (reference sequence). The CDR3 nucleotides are TGTGCCAGCAGCTCGCACGGGGAGGGGAGGAACACTGAAGCTTTCTTT. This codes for CASSSHGEGRNTEAFF.

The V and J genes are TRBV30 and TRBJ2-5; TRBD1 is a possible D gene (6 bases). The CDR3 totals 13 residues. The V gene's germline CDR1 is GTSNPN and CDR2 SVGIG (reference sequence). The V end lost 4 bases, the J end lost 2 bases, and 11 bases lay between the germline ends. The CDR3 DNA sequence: TGTGCCTGGATTTACAGGGTTCAAGAGACCCAGTACTTC. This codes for CAWIYRVQETQYF.

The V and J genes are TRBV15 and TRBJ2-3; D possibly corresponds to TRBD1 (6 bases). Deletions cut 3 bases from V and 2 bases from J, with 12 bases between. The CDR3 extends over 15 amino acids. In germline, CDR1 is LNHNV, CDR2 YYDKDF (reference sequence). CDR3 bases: TGTGCCACCAGCAGGGACAGTCCCTTCACAGATACGCAGTATTTT. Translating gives CATSRDSPFTDTQYF.

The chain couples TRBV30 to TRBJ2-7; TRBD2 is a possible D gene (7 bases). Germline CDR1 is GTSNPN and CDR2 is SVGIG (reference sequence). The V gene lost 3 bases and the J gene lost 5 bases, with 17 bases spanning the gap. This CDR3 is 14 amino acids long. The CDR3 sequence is CAWSRGGVVNEQYF. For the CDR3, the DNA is TGTGCCTGGAGCCGAGGGGGGGTGGTGAACGAGCAGTACTTC.

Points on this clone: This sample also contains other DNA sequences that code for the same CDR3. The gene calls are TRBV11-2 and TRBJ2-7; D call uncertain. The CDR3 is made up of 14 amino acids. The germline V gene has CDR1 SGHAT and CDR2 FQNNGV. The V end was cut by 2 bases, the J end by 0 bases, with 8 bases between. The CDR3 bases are TGTGCCAGCAGCTTAACTTCTCCCTCCTACGAGCAGTACTTC. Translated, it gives CASSLTSPSYEQYF.

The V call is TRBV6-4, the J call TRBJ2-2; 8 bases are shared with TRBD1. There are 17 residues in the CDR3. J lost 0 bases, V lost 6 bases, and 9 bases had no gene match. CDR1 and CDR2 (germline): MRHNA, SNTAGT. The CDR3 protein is CASSPDRVTANTGELFF. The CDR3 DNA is TGTGCCAGCAGCCCGGACAGGGTTACCGCGAACACCGGGGAGCTGTTTTTT.

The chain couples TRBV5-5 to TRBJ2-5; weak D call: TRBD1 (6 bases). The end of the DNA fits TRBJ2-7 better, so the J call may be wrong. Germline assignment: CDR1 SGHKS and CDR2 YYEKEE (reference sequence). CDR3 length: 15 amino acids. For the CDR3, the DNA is TGTGCCAGCAGCTTTACCCCTACAGGGATTCTCGAGCAGTACTTC. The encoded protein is CASSFTPTGILEQYF.

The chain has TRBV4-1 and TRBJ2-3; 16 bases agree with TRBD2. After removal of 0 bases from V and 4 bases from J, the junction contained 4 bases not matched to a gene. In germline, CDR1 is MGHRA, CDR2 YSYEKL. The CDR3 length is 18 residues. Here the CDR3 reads CASSQEGTSGRAADTQYF. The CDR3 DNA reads TGCGCCAGCAGCCAAGAAGGGACTAGCGGGAGGGCCGCAGATACGCAGTATTTT.

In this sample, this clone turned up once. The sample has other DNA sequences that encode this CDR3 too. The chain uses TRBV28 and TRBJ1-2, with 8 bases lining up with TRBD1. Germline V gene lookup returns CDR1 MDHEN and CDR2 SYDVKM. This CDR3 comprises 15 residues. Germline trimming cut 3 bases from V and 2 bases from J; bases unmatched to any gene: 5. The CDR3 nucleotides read TGTGCCAGCAGTTTGGGTACAGGGGGAAACTATGGCTACACCTTC. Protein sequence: CASSLGTGGNYGYTF.

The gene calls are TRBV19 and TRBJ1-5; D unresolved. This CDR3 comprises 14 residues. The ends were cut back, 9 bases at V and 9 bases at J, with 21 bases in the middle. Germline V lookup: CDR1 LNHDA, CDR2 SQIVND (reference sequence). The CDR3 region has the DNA TGTGCCAGCTCAAATAGCCCCCCGGTTCGGCCCCAGCATTTT. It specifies CASSNSPPVRPQHF.

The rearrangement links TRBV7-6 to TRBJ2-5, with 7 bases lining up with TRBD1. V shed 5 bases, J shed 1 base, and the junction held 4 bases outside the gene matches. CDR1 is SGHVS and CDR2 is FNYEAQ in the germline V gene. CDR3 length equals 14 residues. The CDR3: CASSRAGGQETQYF. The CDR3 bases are TGTGCCAGCAGCCGCGCAGGGGGCCAAGAGACCCAGTACTTC.